This passage covers 8 T cell receptor beta chains from one sample sequenced in a study of shared clonotypes between healthy human individuals. The data were produced by immunoSEQ multiplex PCR, yet TCRdb's version contains in-frame clones alone and is incomplete. The sample records 740,000 or so clones, 60% to 75% being singletons. Sequenced input: memory CD4+ T cells sorted from blood. The subset here: CD45RA-negative fraction. These receptors came from a woman in her twenties or thirties in good health.

This clone was picked up many times. The rearrangement links TRBV2 to TRBJ2-2; no definite D call. Deletions cut 2 bases from V and 1 base from J, with 8 bases between. The length of the CDR3 is 15 residues. Germline CDR1 reads SNHLY; CDR2 reads FYNNEI. The CDR3 coding sequence is TGTGCCAGCAGTGAACGGTTGGGGAACACCGGGGAGCTGTTTTTT. This encodes CASSERLGNTGELFF.

V gene TRBV7-6 combines with J gene TRBJ1-4; the D gene is possibly TRBD1 (5 bases). The ends were cut back, 5 bases at V and 7 bases at J, with 11 bases in the middle. The CDR3 length is 13 residues. Germline values: CDR1 SGHVS, CDR2 FNYEAQ. The CDR3 DNA sequence: TGTGCCAGCAGCCCGGGACTTATTGAAAAACTGTTTTTT. Its translation is CASSPGLIEKLFF.

This clone was found once. Only one base separates this from a far larger clonotype, so it likely reflects a read error. Other DNA sequences in the same sample also yield this CDR3. The genes are TRBV11-2 and TRBJ2-1, with D possibly matching TRBD2 (6 bases). Germline CDR1 is SGHAT and CDR2 is FQNNGV. V was trimmed by 6 bases and J by 2 bases, leaving 11 bases between them. This CDR3 spans 14 amino acids. Here the CDR3 reads CASSSGLAYNEQFF. The CDR3 DNA reads as TGTGCCAGCAGTTCGGGACTGGCCTACAATGAGCAGTTCTTC.

This clone was detected only a few times. The gene calls are TRBV19 and TRBJ1-2, with D possibly being TRBD1 (5 bases). This CDR3 is 17 amino acids long. Per the germline V gene, CDR1 is LNHDA and CDR2 is SQIVND (reference sequence). Trimming removed 5 bases from V and 7 bases from J, with 26 bases in between. CDR3 region: CASSVSGTSALVVGYTF. The CDR3 nucleotides read TGTGCCAGTAGTGTCTCCGGGACGTCTGCCTTAGTGGTTGGCTACACCTTC.

The genes are TRBV30 and TRBJ2-1, with a possible D match to TRBD1 (6 bases). This CDR3 is 18 amino acids long. Trimming cost V 3 bases and J 0 bases, with 21 bases left between them. The germline V gene has CDR1 GTSNPN and CDR2 SVGIG (reference sequence). DNA for the CDR3: TGTGCCTGGAGGGGACAAACCTCCATTGGAAGCTCCTACAATGAGCAGTTCTTC. Protein: CAWRGQTSIGSSYNEQFF.

The chain has TRBV6-6 and TRBJ1-2; TRBD1 matches 9 bases. The CDR3 extends over 14 amino acids. The V segment lost 7 bases and the J segment 4 bases; nucleotides outside the gene matches: 7. Germline lookup yields CDR1 MNHNY and CDR2 SVGAGI (reference sequence). The CDR3 DNA reads as TGTGCCAGCACCTCGGACAGGGGCCTCTATGGCTACACCTTC. Amino acid sequence: CASTSDRGLYGYTF.

This clone was seen a few times. Other nucleotide sequences in the sample specify the same CDR3. V and J are TRBV28 and TRBJ1-2; D gene ambiguous. This CDR3 spans 13 amino acids. V was shortened by 5 bases and J by 2 bases, with 9 bases between the two germline ends. From germline, CDR1 is MDHEN and CDR2 SYDVKM. The CDR3 bases are TGTGCCAGCAGTAGGACCGAGAACTATGGCTACACCTTC. It is translated as CASSRTENYGYTF.

The chain uses TRBV10-2 and TRBJ1-5; D ambiguous. The CDR3 is made up of 15 amino acids. Trimming removed 5 bases from V and 1 base from J, with 12 bases in between. Germline V gives CDR1 WSHSY, CDR2 SAAADI. The CDR3 here is CASSTTSRSNQPQHF. The CDR3 coding sequence is TGCGCCAGCAGTACGACAAGCCGAAGCAATCAGCCCCAGCATTTT.